This T cell receptor beta chain emerged from a study of early T cells in non-severe SARS-CoV-2 infection. At the level of the study: The sequenced material was bulk RNA from unsorted whole blood, and its chains were unpaired. General study points: The study's VDJdb matching favored anti-spike CD8 responses and missed private and CD4 specificities.

Per the germline V gene, CDR1 is SGHTA and CDR2 is FQGTGA. The length of the CDR3 is 16 residues. Trimming took off 1 base at V and 1 base at J, with 10 bases between the two ends. Unique molecular identifier tags were affixed to discrete cDNA molecules. TCRdb redid the calling of the 5' RACE reads with MiXCR, one entry per CDR3 protein. Here the sample spans fewer than 120,000 distinct CDR3 sequences, around 12% being singletons. This clonotype occurred a few times. No antigen is known for it. The sequencing here drew on whole blood, taken at baseline. The clonotype was recovered from an adult who was a healthcare worker with PCR-confirmed SARS-CoV-2 infection or an uninfected control (not recorded which). The rearrangement uses TRBV7-3 and TRBJ2-2; D is undetermined. Written as DNA, the CDR3 is TGTGCCAGCAGCTTAAATTCCCCACAGAACACCGGGGAGCTGTTTTTT. It is translated as CASSLNSPQNTGELFF.